Shown below are 24 T cell receptor beta chains from a single sample sequenced in a study of CD8 T cells in Susac syndrome. Reverse transcription of about 0.5 to 1 ug RNA was performed with random hexamers. TCRdb passed the immunoSEQ multiplex PCR reads through MiXCR, listing each CDR3 protein once. The sample holds about 140,000 distinct CDR3 sequences, over 90% seen once. Sequenced sample: CD4+ T cells from PBMCs. These receptors originate from a human donor with Susac syndrome.

The V and J genes are TRBV12-3 or TRBV12-4 and TRBJ1-4; TRBD1 is a possible D gene (5 bases). V shed 5 bases and J shed 3 bases, with 13 bases lying between them. The CDR3 covers 15 residues. CDR3 region: CASSLTGTANEKLFF. The CDR3 DNA reads TGTGCCAGCAGTCTGACCGGGACCGCTAATGAAAAACTGTTTTTT.

V is TRBV20-1 and J is TRBJ2-3; D is tentatively TRBD1 or TRBD2 (5 bases each). Trimming shortened V by 5 bases and J by 3 bases, and 15 bases separated the two germline ends. Germline V CDR1 and CDR2: DFQATT, SNEGSKA (reference sequence). There are 14 residues in the CDR3. DNA for the CDR3: TGCAGTGCTCCGGGACGGATGCGGACAGATACGCAGTATTTT. Its protein is CSAPGRMRTDTQYF.

The gene calls are TRBV4-1 and TRBJ1-5; D remains ambiguous. Looked up from germline, CDR1 is MGHRA and CDR2 is YSYEKL. Trimming stripped 1 base from V and 5 bases from J, with 6 bases between. The CDR3 has 13 residues. CDR3 nucleotides: TGCGCCAGCAGCCAAGGACGAGATCAGCCCCAGCATTTT. It encodes CASSQGRDQPQHF.

V is TRBV28 and J is TRBJ2-7, with a tentative D call TRBD1 (6 bases). This CDR3 has 15 amino acids. In germline, CDR1 is MDHEN, CDR2 SYDVKM. Trimming stripped 6 bases from V and 2 bases from J, with 17 bases between. The CDR3 bases are TGTGCCAGCAGCTTCTTGTACGGACAGCCCTACGAGCAGTACTTC. Translation gives CASSFLYGQPYEQYF.

The chain couples TRBV6-2 or TRBV6-3 to TRBJ1-2; D not certain. V lost 6 bases and J 4 bases, leaving 12 bases between the germline ends. This CDR3 spans 13 amino acids. In germline, CDR1 is MNHEY, CDR2 SVGEGT. This CDR3 reads CASSSSGRYGYTF. CDR3 nucleotides: TGTGCCAGCAGCTCCTCGGGCCGCTATGGCTACACCTTC.

The chain combines TRBV4-2 with TRBJ2-7; 11 bases match TRBD1. V lost 1 base to trimming and J lost 3 bases; unmatched junction nucleotides: 2. The CDR3 is made up of 15 amino acids. The germline V gene has CDR1 LGHNA and CDR2 YNFKEQ. The DNA of the CDR3 is TGTGCCAGCAGCCAAGGAGGGACAGGGGGCTACGAGCAGTACTTC. This codes for CASSQGGTGGYEQYF.

This sequence joins TRBV2 and TRBJ2-5, with TRBD1 identical over 7 bases. Germline-derived CDR1 and CDR2 are SNHLY and FYNNEI. The CDR3 is 14 residues long. V trimming: 6 bases; J trimming: 0 bases; junction bases outside the gene matches: 4. Here the CDR3 DNA reads TGTGCCAGCAGCCGACAGGGAAACCAAGAGACCCAGTACTTC. The encoded protein is CASSRQGNQETQYF.

The chain carries TRBV9 and TRBJ2-1; 11 nucleotides match TRBD2. The CDR3 is made up of 17 amino acids. Germline CDR1 SGDLS, CDR2 YYNGEE. With V trimmed by 3 bases and J by 4 bases, 9 bases remained unmatched. The CDR3 nucleotides read TGTGCCAGCAGCGACCAGGCCGGGACTAGCGGTTACAATGAGCAGTTCTTC. This codes for CASSDQAGTSGYNEQFF. The full variable domain, with the rest looked up from reference TRBV9 and TRBJ2-1, is DSGVTQTPKHLITATGQRVTLRCSPRSGDLSVYWYQQSLDQGLQFLIQYYNGEERAKGNILERFSAQQFPDLHSELNLSSLELGDSALYFCASSDQAGTSGYNEQFFGPGTRLTVL.

This chain connects TRBV28 to TRBJ2-7; no clear D. The germline V and J ends were trimmed by 3 bases and 6 bases, with 9 bases remaining between them. CDR1 is MDHEN and CDR2 is SYDVKM in the germline V gene. There are 12 residues in the CDR3. The CDR3, as DNA: TGTGCCAGCAGTTTGCTGGGGTTCGAGCAGTACTTC. It specifies CASSLLGFEQYF. The variable domain in full, completed from reference TRBV28 and TRBJ2-7, reads DVKVTQSSRYLVKRTGEKVFLECVQDMDHENMFWYRQDPGLGLRLIYFSYDVKMKEKGDIPEGYSVSREKKERFSLILESASTNQTSMYLCASSLLGFEQYFGPGTRLTVT.

This chain uses TRBV7-2 with TRBJ2-1; 8 bases fit TRBD2. Germline V gene sequence: CDR1 SGHTA, CDR2 FQGNSA. V lost 7 bases and J lost 6; bases outside the gene matches: 11. The CDR3 runs to 15 residues. The CDR3 DNA sequence: TGTGCCAGCACCGTAGTAGCGGGATCCGGCAATGAGCAGTTCTTC. It codes for CASTVVAGSGNEQFF.

This chain connects TRBV20-1 to TRBJ2-7, with D possibly called TRBD1 or TRBD2 (5 bases each). Trimming cost V 1 base and J 3 bases, with 13 bases left between them. This CDR3 has 14 amino acids. CDR1 DFQATT and CDR2 SNEGSKA come from the germline V gene (reference sequence). DNA of the CDR3: TGCAGTGCTAGAGGTGGGGGTTCGGGCTACGAGCAGTACTTC. Translation gives CSARGGGSGYEQYF.

The chain links TRBV2 to TRBJ2-7; D remains ambiguous. Germline lookup yields CDR1 SNHLY and CDR2 FYNNEI. V gave up 0 bases and J gave up 2 bases, with 5 bases separating them. The CDR3 is made up of 13 amino acids. This CDR3 is CASSEASAYEQYF. DNA for the CDR3: TGTGCCAGCAGTGAAGCTTCAGCCTACGAGCAGTACTTC. The whole variable domain, remainder taken from reference TRBV2 and TRBJ2-7, is EPEVTQTPSHQVTQMGQEVILRCVPISNHLYFYWYRQILGQKVEFLVSFYNNEISEKSEIFDDQFSVERPDGSNFTLKIRSTKLEDSAMYFCASSEASAYEQYFGPGTRLTVT.

The V gene is TRBV20-1, the J gene TRBJ1-1, with a possible D match to TRBD1 (5 bases). The CDR3 sequence is 14 residues long. The V end was cut by 7 bases, the J end by 1 base, with 16 bases between. Germline values: CDR1 DFQATT, CDR2 SNEGSKA (reference sequence). The CDR3 DNA is TGCAGTGTTAACATGGGACTCACGAACACTGAAGCTTTCTTT. It yields the protein CSVNMGLTNTEAFF.

The CDR3: CASSQDKRRDRYTF. The CDR3 region has the DNA TGTGCCAGCAGCCAAGATAAGCGTCGGGATCGCTACACCTTC. The chain has TRBV3-1 and TRBJ1-2; D uncertain. The germline V and J ends were trimmed by 0 bases and 9 bases, with 14 bases remaining between them. Germline CDR1 reads LGHDT; CDR2 reads YNNKEL (reference sequence). This CDR3 comprises 14 residues.

The V and J genes are TRBV7-9 and TRBJ2-3; D ambiguous. Germline V gene sequence: CDR1 SEHNR, CDR2 FQNEAQ (reference sequence). The CDR3 sequence is 14 residues long. Deletions cut 5 bases from V and 4 bases from J, with 13 bases between. In DNA form, the CDR3 reads TGTGCCAGCAGCGTACCATCCGGGCCAGATACGCAGTATTTT. Its protein product is CASSVPSGPDTQYF.

The chain recombines TRBV5-1 with TRBJ1-4; the match to TRBD1 covers 7 bases. The CDR3 has 15 residues. The trim removed 4 bases at V and 5 bases at J, leaving 8 bases unmatched. Per the germline V gene, CDR1 is SGHRS and CDR2 is YFSETQ. CDR3 DNA: TGCGCCAGCAGCGCCACGGGACAGTCGAATGAAAAACTGTTTTTT. It codes for CASSATGQSNEKLFF.

J is TRBJ2-7 and V is TRBV20-1, with TRBD2 identical over 12 bases. This CDR3 is built from 15 residues. J gave up 4 bases and V 3 bases, and 7 bases lay outside the gene matches. Germline V gives CDR1 DFQATT, CDR2 SNEGSKA (reference sequence). For the CDR3, the DNA is TGCAGTGCTAGTCAGACTAGCGGGGGCCGGTACGAGCAGTACTTC. This encodes CSASQTSGGRYEQYF.

This chain uses TRBV9 with TRBJ2-7; no firm D call. The length of the CDR3 is 16 residues. Trimming stripped 0 bases from V and 0 bases from J, with 13 bases between. Germline CDR1 is SGDLS and CDR2 is YYNGEE. Here the CDR3 DNA reads TGTGCCAGCAGCGTAGGGTTCTCTTCAGACTCCTACGAGCAGTACTTC. This gives the protein CASSVGFSSDSYEQYF. Complete variable domain (other parts from reference TRBV9 and TRBJ2-7): DSGVTQTPKHLITATGQRVTLRCSPRSGDLSVYWYQQSLDQGLQFLIQYYNGEERAKGNILERFSAQQFPDLHSELNLSSLELGDSALYFCASSVGFSSDSYEQYFGPGTRLTVT.

This chain joins TRBV3-1 and TRBJ2-7, with a possible D match to TRBD1 (5 bases). With 0 bases removed from V and 0 bases from J, the gap between germline ends came to 6 bases. Germline CDR1 and CDR2: LGHDT and YNNKEL (reference sequence). The CDR3 covers 14 residues. Written as DNA, the CDR3 is TGTGCCAGCAGCCAAGAGGACATCTCCTACGAGCAGTACTTC. Protein sequence: CASSQEDISYEQYF.

This clonotype was seen a handful of times. The J gene is TRBJ2-7, the V gene TRBV29-1; 9 nucleotides match TRBD1. The V gene's germline CDR1 is SQVTM and CDR2 ANQGSEA. This CDR3 has 17 residues. J was trimmed by 5 bases and V by 6 bases; bases with no gene match: 20. CDR3 in DNA: TGCAGCGTCCGCACCACCCGAGGCGGGACAGGGCTTGACGAGCAGTACTTC. It yields the protein CSVRTTRGGTGLDEQYF.

The chain is built from TRBV5-4 and TRBJ2-7; TRBD2 matches 11 bases. After removal of 3 bases from V and 2 bases from J, the junction contained 1 base not matched to a gene. Germline loops: CDR1 SGHNT, CDR2 YYREEE (reference sequence). This CDR3 has 14 amino acids. The CDR3 coding sequence is TGTGCCAGCAGCTCGGGACTAGCGGCCTACGAGCAGTACTTC. It specifies CASSSGLAAYEQYF.

CDR3 sequence reads: CASSQTTSGVPGELFF. The DNA of the CDR3 is TGCGCCAGCAGCCAAACGACTAGCGGGGTCCCCGGGGAGCTGTTTTTT. The V gene is TRBV4-3, the J gene TRBJ2-2, with 11 bases lining up with TRBD2. CDR1 is LGHNA and CDR2 is YSLEER in the germline V gene. The length of the CDR3 is 16 residues. The junction had 5 bases not matched to a gene; V was cut back by 2 bases and J by 6 bases.

The genes are TRBV30 and TRBJ1-2, with D perhaps matching TRBD1 (5 bases). Germline V lookup: CDR1 GTSNPN, CDR2 SVGIG (reference sequence). The CDR3 runs 13 residues. With 3 bases removed from V and 2 bases from J, the gap between germline ends came to 10 bases. The CDR3 is CAWRGDLNYGYTF. As DNA, the CDR3 is TGTGCCTGGAGAGGGGACTTAAACTATGGCTACACCTTC.

This sequence joins TRBV9 and TRBJ2-2; D gene uncertain. This CDR3 region has 12 residues. Trimming shortened V by 2 bases and J by 7 bases, and 6 bases separated the two germline ends. Germline CDR1 SGDLS, CDR2 YYNGEE. For the CDR3, the DNA is TGTGCCAGCAGCGTTGATAACGGGGAGCTGTTTTTT. It is translated as CASSVDNGELFF. Supplemented by reference TRBV9 and TRBJ2-2, the full variable domain reads DSGVTQTPKHLITATGQRVTLRCSPRSGDLSVYWYQQSLDQGLQFLIQYYNGEERAKGNILERFSAQQFPDLHSELNLSSLELGDSALYFCASSVDNGELFFGEGSRLTVL.